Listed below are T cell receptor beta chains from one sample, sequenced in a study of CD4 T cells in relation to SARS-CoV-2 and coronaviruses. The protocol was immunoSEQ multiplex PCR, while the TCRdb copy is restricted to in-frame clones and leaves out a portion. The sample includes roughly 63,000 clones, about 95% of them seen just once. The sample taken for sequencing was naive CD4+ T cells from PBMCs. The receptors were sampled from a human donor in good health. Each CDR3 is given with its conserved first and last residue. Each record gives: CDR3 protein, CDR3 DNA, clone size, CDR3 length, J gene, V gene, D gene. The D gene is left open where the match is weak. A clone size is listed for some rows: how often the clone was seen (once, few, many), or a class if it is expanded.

CASSLSTGRAKTNYGYTF	TGTGCCAGCAGTTTATCAACAGGGCGGGCTAAAACTAACTATGGCTACACCTTC	.	18	TRBJ1-2	TRBV28	.
CASSYARGETQYF	TGTGCCAGCAGTTATGCCCGGGGGGAGACCCAGTACTTC	.	13	TRBJ2-5	TRBV6-5	.
CASSYWGYPMNTEAFF	TGTGCCAGCAGTTACTGGGGGTATCCTATGAACACTGAAGCTTTCTTT	.	16	TRBJ1-1	TRBV6-5	.
CASRAPFEGRYEQYF	TGTGCAAGTCGGGCCCCTTTTGAGGGACGATACGAGCAGTACTTC	.	15	TRBJ2-7	TRBV12-2	.
CATESWDRGNEQFF	TGTGCCACCGAGAGCTGGGACAGGGGCAATGAGCAGTTCTTC	.	14	TRBJ2-1	TRBV24-1	TRBD1
CASNSGQGWSPLHF	TGTGCCAGCAACTCTGGACAGGGATGGTCACCCCTCCACTTT	.	14	TRBJ1-6	TRBV6-5	TRBD1
CASSSYHFRTDTQYF	TGTGCCAGCAGCTCTTACCATTTTCGCACAGATACGCAGTATTTT	.	15	TRBJ2-3	TRBV11-3	.
CASKGTGGSNQPQHF	TGTGCCAGTAAAGGGACAGGGGGGAGCAATCAGCCCCAGCATTTT	.	15	TRBJ1-5	TRBV19	TRBD1
CASSLGENTEAFF	TGTGCCAGCAGCTTAGGCGAGAACACTGAAGCTTTCTTT	.	13	TRBJ1-1	TRBV11-2	.
CSVAGRSNTEAFF	TGCAGCGTTGCGGGTCGGTCCAACACTGAAGCTTTCTTT	once	13	TRBJ1-1	TRBV29-1	.
CASSAAGTSRSNEQFF	TGTGCCAGCAGCGCCGCCGGGACTAGCAGAAGCAATGAGCAGTTCTTC	.	16	TRBJ2-1	TRBV9	TRBD2
CASTLFMRGGSGANVLTF	TGTGCCAGCACCCTCTTTATGCGTGGGGGCTCTGGGGCCAACGTCCTGACTTTC	.	18	TRBJ2-6	TRBV27	.
CASSRKGSGELFF	TGTGCCAGCAGCCGTAAGGGTTCCGGGGAGCTGTTTTTT	.	13	TRBJ2-2	TRBV3-1/TRBV3-2	.
CASSHWTVGLETQYF	TGTGCCAGCAGTCATTGGACAGTAGGGTTGGAGACCCAGTACTTC	.	15	TRBJ2-5	TRBV28	.
CASSPPGQPNTRQYF	TGTGCCAGCAGCCCACCGGGACAACCGAATACGAGGCAGTACTTC	.	15	TRBJ2-7	TRBV7-2	.
CASSPRESSYNEQFF	TGTGCCAGCAGCCCCAGAGAGAGCTCCTACAATGAGCAGTTCTTC	.	15	TRBJ2-1	TRBV7-3	.
CASRSPPAGTQYF	TGTGCCAGTAGATCCCCCCCGGCGGGGACCCAGTACTTC	.	13	TRBJ2-5	TRBV19	.
CATSDWTGGSYNEQFF	TGTGCCACCAGTGATTGGACTGGGGGCTCCTACAATGAGCAGTTCTTC	.	16	TRBJ2-1	TRBV24-1	.
CASSITGVSTGELFF	TGTGCCAGTAGTATAACGGGAGTGAGCACCGGGGAGCTGTTTTTT	.	15	TRBJ2-2	TRBV19	.
CASSPGTARGGNQPQHF	TGTGCCAGCAGCCCCGGGACCGCGAGGGGAGGCAATCAGCCCCAGCATTTT	.	17	TRBJ1-5	TRBV11-2	.
CASSEGGRNYGYTF	TGTGCCAGCAGTGAAGGGGGCCGTAACTATGGCTACACCTTC	.	14	TRBJ1-2	TRBV6-1	.
CASSTYPGARSYEQYF	TGTGCCAGCAGTACCTACCCGGGAGCCCGCTCCTACGAGCAGTACTTC	.	16	TRBJ2-7	TRBV11-2	.
CATSSDRANYGYTF	TGTGCCACCAGCAGTGACAGGGCTAACTATGGCTACACCTTC	.	14	TRBJ1-2	TRBV15	TRBD1
CASSVAFLAGGWDEQFF	TGTGCCAGCAGCGTAGCTTTTTTAGCGGGAGGTTGGGATGAGCAGTTCTTC	.	17	TRBJ2-1	TRBV9	TRBD2
CASWGEKETQYF	TGTGCCAGCTGGGGGGAAAAAGAGACCCAGTACTTC	.	12	TRBJ2-5	TRBV2	.
CASSLALVREAVRETQYF	TGTGCCAGCAGCTTAGCCCTGGTTCGGGAGGCCGTCCGGGAGACCCAGTACTTC	.	18	TRBJ2-5	TRBV7-9	TRBD2
CASSLTSLIYNEQFF	TGTGCCAGCAGCCTCACTAGCTTAATCTACAATGAGCAGTTCTTC	.	15	TRBJ2-1	TRBV27	.
CAWNPRGRNSPLHF	TGTGCCTGGAACCCCAGGGGGAGGAATTCACCCCTCCACTTT	once	14	TRBJ1-6	TRBV30	TRBD1
CASSIEASGSVTYEQYF	TGTGCCAGTAGTATAGAGGCTAGCGGGAGTGTCACCTACGAGCAGTACTTC	.	17	TRBJ2-7	TRBV19	TRBD2
CASSQELAGVRSEQYF	TGCGCCAGCAGCCAAGAACTAGCGGGAGTACGAAGCGAGCAGTACTTC	.	16	TRBJ2-7	TRBV4-1	TRBD2
CASRAGTGMNEQFF	TGCGCCAGCAGGGCCGGGACAGGGATGAATGAGCAGTTCTTC	.	14	TRBJ2-1	TRBV5-1	TRBD1
CASVDRSTYEQYF	TGTGCCAGTGTCGACAGGAGCACCTACGAGCAGTACTTC	once	13	TRBJ2-7	TRBV5-4	.
CASSLASTGGIGGYTF	TGCGCCAGCAGCTTGGCCTCAACGGGGGGGATCGGTGGCTACACCTTC	.	16	TRBJ1-2	TRBV5-1	.
CASSGGRQGGRLAETQYF	TGTGCCAGCAGTGGGGGACGACAGGGGGGAAGATTGGCGGAGACCCAGTACTTC	.	18	TRBJ2-5	TRBV6-1	TRBD1
CASSLRELREDNEQYF	TGTGCCAGCAGCTTAAGGGAATTGCGGGAGGACAACGAGCAGTACTTC	.	16	TRBJ2-7	TRBV7-9	TRBD2
CASSLRTGRYNEQFF	TGTGCCAGTAGTCTCCGGACAGGGAGGTACAATGAGCAGTTCTTC	.	15	TRBJ2-1	TRBV19	TRBD1
CASSIGYRDRIAKNIQYF	TGTGCCAGTAGTATAGGTTACCGGGACAGAATAGCCAAAAACATTCAGTACTTC	once	18	TRBJ2-4	TRBV19	TRBD1
CASRTSGRGNEQFF	TGTGCCAGCCGAACTAGCGGGAGAGGCAATGAGCAGTTCTTC	.	14	TRBJ2-1	TRBV28	TRBD2
CASRDGTEQYF	TGTGCCAGCAGGGACGGGACAGAGCAGTACTTC	.	11	TRBJ2-7	TRBV12-3/TRBV12-4	.
CASSWGSRYPNTGELFF	TGCGCCAGCAGCTGGGGGTCGCGCTACCCGAACACCGGGGAGCTGTTTTTT	.	17	TRBJ2-2	TRBV5-1	.
CASSPYDSNTDTQYF	TGTGCCAGCTCACCATACGACAGTAACACAGATACGCAGTATTTT	.	15	TRBJ2-3	TRBV18	.
CASSLSSGTGWETQYF	TGTGCCAGCAGCCTATCCTCCGGGACAGGGTGGGAGACCCAGTACTTC	.	16	TRBJ2-5	TRBV11-2	TRBD1
CASSPTTGTPALGNQPQHF	TGTGCCAGCAGTCCTACAACCGGGACCCCCGCTTTGGGCAATCAGCCCCAGCATTTT	.	19	TRBJ1-5	TRBV28	.
CASSIRQSYNEQFF	TGTGCCAGTAGTATACGGCAGAGTTACAATGAGCAGTTCTTC	.	14	TRBJ2-1	TRBV19	.
CASTLSGTGSYEQYF	TGTGCCAGCACCTTATCCGGGACAGGCTCCTACGAGCAGTACTTC	.	15	TRBJ2-7	TRBV5-4	TRBD1
CASSPVLASGGGNTGELFF	TGTGCCAGCTCACCTGTCCTGGCTAGCGGAGGGGGAAACACCGGGGAGCTGTTTTTT	.	19	TRBJ2-2	TRBV18	.
CASSPQGDTYEQYF	TGTGCCAGCTCCCCTCAGGGGGATACCTACGAGCAGTACTTC	.	14	TRBJ2-7	TRBV18	TRBD1
CASSTRGLYYNEQFF	TGTGCCAGCAGTACTAGGGGACTATATTACAATGAGCAGTTCTTC	.	15	TRBJ2-1	TRBV28	TRBD2
CASRTGTSGTNEQFF	TGTGCCAGCAGAACCGGGACTAGCGGGACCAATGAGCAGTTCTTC	.	15	TRBJ2-1	TRBV6-6	TRBD2
CASLQGPNSGNTIYF	TGCGCCAGCTTACAGGGGCCAAACTCTGGAAACACCATATATTTT	.	15	TRBJ1-3	TRBV10-2	TRBD1
CASSPKLAGKETQYF	TGTGCCAGTAGTCCCAAGCTAGCGGGTAAAGAGACCCAGTACTTC	.	15	TRBJ2-5	TRBV19	TRBD2